These 5 T cell receptor beta chains share one sample of origin, sequenced in a study of vaccination and CD4 T cells after COVID-19. Their antigens are not known. Scientists ran DNA taken from cultured CD4+ T cells through the Oncomine TCR Beta short-read assay for sequencing. From cultured CD4+ T cells, genomic DNA was extracted. TCRdb itself ran the PCR reads through MiXCR, one entry per CDR3 protein. This table has under 7,000 distinct CDR3 sequences, around 35% appearing once. The treatment was: approximately 9-day PBMC culture with coronavirus spike peptide pools or control peptides (ViraFEST assay). It was before the COVID-19 pandemic (2011-2018) that the unexposed donor's CD4+ T cells were collected. The sequenced sample was CD4+ T cells from blood, cultured in vitro. The receptors shown here come from a human donor in good health.

This clonotype was seen more than once but under ten times. The V call is TRBV10-3, the J call TRBJ2-7; the D is unclear. The CDR3 spans 13 residues. Trimming removed 3 bases from V and 5 bases from J, with 11 bases in between. Germline lookup yields CDR1 ENHRY and CDR2 SYGVKD. CDR3 DNA: TGTGCCATCAGTGAATATGGGAATGACGAGCAGTACTTC. Translated: CAISEYGNDEQYF.

This clonotype counts as medium-sized (0.01 to 0.1%). The chain carries TRBV20-1 and TRBJ1-1; weak D call: TRBD1 (5 bases). V was cut by 6 bases and J by 0 bases, with 17 bases left in between. Germline V gene lookup returns CDR1 DFQATT and CDR2 SNEGSKA (reference sequence). This CDR3 region has 15 residues. CDR3 loop: CSAPRGRGLNTEAFF. The CDR3 DNA sequence: TGCAGTGCCCCGCGGGGGAGAGGGTTGAACACTGAAGCTTTCTTT.

This chain connects TRBV7-6 to TRBJ2-1; D uncertain. This CDR3 contains 13 residues. V was trimmed by 1 base and J by 5 bases, leaving 6 bases between them. The germline gives CDR1 SGHVS, CDR2 FNYEAQ. The CDR3 bases are TGTGCCAGCAGCTTAGACCAAAACAATGAGCAGTTCTTC. The encoded protein is CASSLDQNNEQFF.

In its sample, this clonotype was seen a few times. The chain joins TRBV24-1 to TRBJ2-7; 9 bases align to TRBD1. The CDR3 contains 14 residues. Germline lookup yields CDR1 KGHDR and CDR2 SFDVKD. Unmatched junction bases numbered 5, after V lost 4 bases and J lost 5 bases. The CDR3 is CATSDLRTGDEQYF. The CDR3, as DNA: TGTGCCACCAGTGACTTGAGGACAGGGGACGAGCAGTACTTC.

The V gene is TRBV7-2, the J gene TRBJ2-5; 8 bases align to TRBD2. V trimming: 1 base; J trimming: 6 bases; junction bases outside the gene matches: 10. CDR1 SGHTA and CDR2 FQGNSA come from the germline V gene. The CDR3 totals 16 residues. CDR3 amino acids: CASSLEGGGGRKTQYF. The DNA of the CDR3 is TGTGCCAGCAGCTTAGAAGGGGGTGGCGGGAGGAAGACCCAGTACTTC. The variable domain in full, completed from reference TRBV7-2 and TRBJ2-5, reads GAGVSQSPSNKVTEKGKDVELRCDPISGHTALYWYRQSLGQGLEFLIYFQGNSAPDKSGLPSDRFSAERTGGSVSTLTIQRTQQEDSAVYLCASSLEGGGGRKTQYFGPGTRLLVL.